Included here is one T cell receptor (beta chain) sequence, with context. These data are taken from a study of blood T cell repertoires in COVID-19. The CDR3 runs to 13 residues. Germline V lookup: CDR1 MNHEY, CDR2 SVGAGI. V lost 7 bases and J lost 7; bases outside the gene matches: 6. Data came from immunoSEQ multiplex PCR; TCRdb stores just in-frame clones and leaves some out. The data show 40,000 to 50,000 clones, 65% to 85% seen once. The chain links TRBV6-5 to TRBJ2-1; 8 bases align to TRBD1. Sequencing used peripheral blood. The source of this sequence is a man aged 40-50 years with active or convalescent COVID-19. CDR3 residues: CASNLRGLNEQFF. The DNA of the CDR3 is TGTGCCAGCAACCTCAGGGGGCTTAATGAGCAGTTCTTC.